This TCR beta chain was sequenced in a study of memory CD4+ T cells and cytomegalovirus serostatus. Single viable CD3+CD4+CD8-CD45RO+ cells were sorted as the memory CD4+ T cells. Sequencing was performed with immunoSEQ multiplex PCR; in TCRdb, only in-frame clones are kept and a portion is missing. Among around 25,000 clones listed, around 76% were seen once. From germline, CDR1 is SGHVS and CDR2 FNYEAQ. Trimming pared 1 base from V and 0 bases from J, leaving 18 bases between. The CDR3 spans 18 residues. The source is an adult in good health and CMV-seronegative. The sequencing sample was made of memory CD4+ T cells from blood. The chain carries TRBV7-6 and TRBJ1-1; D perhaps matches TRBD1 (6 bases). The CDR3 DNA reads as TGTGCCAGCAGCTTAGTTACAGGTGCCGGGACAATGAACACTGAAGCTTTCTTT. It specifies CASSLVTGAGTMNTEAFF.